This T cell receptor beta chain is from a study of control samples from healthy donors and cancer patients. CDR1 MNHEY and CDR2 SVGEGT come from the germline V gene. V lost 2 bases and J lost 5, with 3 bases in between. This CDR3 is 11 amino acids long. Generated by immunoSEQ multiplex PCR, the TCRdb table keeps only in-frame clones and is missing some. The sample contains 150,000 or so clones, about 90% of which appear only once. This clonotype originated in a man aged 25-45 years in good health. Material for sequencing was blood. J is TRBJ1-2 and V is TRBV6-2 or TRBV6-3; no reliable D call. CDR3 region: CASSYGYGYTF. The CDR3 nucleotides are TGTGCCAGCAGTTACGGTTATGGCTACACCTTC.